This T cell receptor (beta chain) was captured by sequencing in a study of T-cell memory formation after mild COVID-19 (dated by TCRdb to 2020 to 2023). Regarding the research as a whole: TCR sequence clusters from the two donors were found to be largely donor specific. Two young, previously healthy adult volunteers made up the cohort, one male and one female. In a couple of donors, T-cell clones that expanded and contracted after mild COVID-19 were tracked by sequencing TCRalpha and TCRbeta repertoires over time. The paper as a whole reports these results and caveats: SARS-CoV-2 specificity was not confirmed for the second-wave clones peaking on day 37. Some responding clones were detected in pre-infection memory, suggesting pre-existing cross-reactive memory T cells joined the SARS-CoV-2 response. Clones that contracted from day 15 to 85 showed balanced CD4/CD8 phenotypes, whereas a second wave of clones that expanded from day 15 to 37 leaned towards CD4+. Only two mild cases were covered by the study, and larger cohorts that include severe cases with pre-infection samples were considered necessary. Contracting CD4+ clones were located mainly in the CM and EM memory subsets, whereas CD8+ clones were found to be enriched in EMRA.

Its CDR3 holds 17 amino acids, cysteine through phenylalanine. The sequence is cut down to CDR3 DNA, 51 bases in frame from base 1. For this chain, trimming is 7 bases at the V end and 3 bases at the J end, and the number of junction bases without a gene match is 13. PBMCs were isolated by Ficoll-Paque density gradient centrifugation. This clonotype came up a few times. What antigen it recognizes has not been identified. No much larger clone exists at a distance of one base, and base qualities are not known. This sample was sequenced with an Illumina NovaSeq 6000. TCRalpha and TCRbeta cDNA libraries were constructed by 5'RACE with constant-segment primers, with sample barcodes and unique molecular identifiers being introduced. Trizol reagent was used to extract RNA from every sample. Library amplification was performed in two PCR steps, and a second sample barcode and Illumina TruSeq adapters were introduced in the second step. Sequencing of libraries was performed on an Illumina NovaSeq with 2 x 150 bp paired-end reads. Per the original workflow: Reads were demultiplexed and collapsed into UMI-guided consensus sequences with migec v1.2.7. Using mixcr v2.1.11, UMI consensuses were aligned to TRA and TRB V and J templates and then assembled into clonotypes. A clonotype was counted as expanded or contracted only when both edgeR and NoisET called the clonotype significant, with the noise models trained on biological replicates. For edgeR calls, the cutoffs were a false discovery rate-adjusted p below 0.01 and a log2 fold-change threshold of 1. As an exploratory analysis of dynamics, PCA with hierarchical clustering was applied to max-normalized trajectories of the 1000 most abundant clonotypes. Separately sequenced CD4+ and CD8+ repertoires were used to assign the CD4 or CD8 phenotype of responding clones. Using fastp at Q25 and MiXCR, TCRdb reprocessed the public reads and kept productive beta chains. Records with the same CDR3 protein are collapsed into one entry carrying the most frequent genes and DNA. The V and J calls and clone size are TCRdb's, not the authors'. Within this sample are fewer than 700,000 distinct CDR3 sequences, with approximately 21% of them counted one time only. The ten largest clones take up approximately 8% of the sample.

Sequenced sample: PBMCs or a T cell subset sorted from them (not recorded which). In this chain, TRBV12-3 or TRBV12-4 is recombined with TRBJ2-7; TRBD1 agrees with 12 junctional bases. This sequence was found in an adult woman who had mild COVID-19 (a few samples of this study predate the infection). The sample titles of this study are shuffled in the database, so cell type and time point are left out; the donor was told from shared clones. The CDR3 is CASTPAGGDRGLYEQYF. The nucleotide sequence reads TGTGCCAGCACCCCCGCGGGGGGGGACAGGGGGCTCTACGAGCAGTACTTC.